Listed below are T cell receptor beta chains from one sample, sequenced in a study of blood T cells in healthy people across ages. TCRdb reprocessed the 5' RACE reads with MiXCR, giving one entry per CDR3 protein. The sample has 800,000 to 1,300,000 distinct CDR3 sequences; approximately 25% are singletons. This same sample was also part of a study on T cells of mothers and their children.

The sequenced material came from blood. Every receptor here comes from a girl aged 2 to 9 in good health. Each CDR3 is given with its conserved first and last residue. The D gene is left open where the match is weak. The listing skips clone size in some rows; elsewhere it reads once, few, many or a size class.

abundance	d_gene	j_gene	v_gene	CDR3aa	CDR3nt
NA	NA	TRBJ1-2	TRBV4-2	CASGPPNGYGYTF	TGTGCCAGCGGCCCTCCGAACGGCTATGGCTACACCTTC
NA	NA	TRBJ2-4	TRBV7-9	CASSPSSGNIQYF	TGTGCCAGCAGCCCGTCGTCCGGGAACATTCAGTACTTC
NA	TRBD1	TRBJ2-7	TRBV11-2	CASSTHPTGMYEQYF	TGTGCCAGCAGCACACATCCGACAGGGATGTACGAGCAGTACTTC
NA	NA	TRBJ2-7	TRBV7-9	CASSFWDPPYEQYF	TGTGCCAGCAGCTTCTGGGATCCGCCTTACGAGCAGTACTTC
few	NA	TRBJ1-1	TRBV7-9	CASSGPQEAFF	TGTGCCAGCAGCGGGCCACAGGAAGCTTTCTTT
NA	NA	TRBJ2-7	TRBV20-1	CSARGLGRGYEQYF	TGCAGTGCTAGGGGTTTGGGCAGGGGATACGAGCAGTACTTC
few	NA	TRBJ2-1	TRBV6-5	CASRWRSAYNEQFF	TGTGCCAGCAGATGGAGGTCCGCCTACAATGAGCAGTTCTTC
few	NA	TRBJ2-7	TRBV29-1	CSVTTASSYEQYF	TGCAGCGTGACGACAGCATCATCCTACGAGCAGTACTTC
NA	NA	TRBJ2-2	TRBV2	CASSEADRNYFTGELFF	TGTGCCAGCAGTGAAGCAGACAGGAATTATTTCACCGGGGAGCTGTTTTTT
few	NA	TRBJ1-1	TRBV19	CASKVLGGNTEAFF	TGTGCCAGTAAGGTCCTCGGGGGAAACACTGAAGCTTTCTTT
NA	NA	TRBJ1-1	TRBV11-2	CASSKDSLNTEAFF	TGTGCCAGCAGCAAAGACAGTTTGAACACTGAAGCTTTCTTT
few	NA	TRBJ2-2	TRBV10-3	CAISGENLGELFF	TGTGCCATCAGTGGTGAAAATCTCGGGGAGCTGTTTTTT
few	TRBD1	TRBJ1-1	TRBV29-1	CSGRQGAGSEAFF	TGCAGCGGACGACAGGGGGCTGGTTCTGAAGCTTTCTTT
NA	NA	TRBJ1-1	TRBV11-1	CASSLVGGATNTEAFF	TGTGCCAGCAGCCTTGTTGGGGGGGCTACGAACACTGAAGCTTTCTTT
NA	TRBD1	TRBJ2-2	TRBV7-9	CASSSQGAPTGELFF	TGTGCCAGCAGCTCTCAGGGGGCGCCCACCGGGGAGCTGTTTTTT
NA	NA	TRBJ1-5	TRBV7-9	CASTRTESNQPQHF	TGTGCCAGCACCCGGACAGAGAGCAATCAGCCCCAGCATTTT
many	TRBD2	TRBJ2-1	TRBV6-5	CASRIAGGPNEQFF	TGTGCCAGCCGCATAGCGGGAGGGCCGAATGAGCAGTTCTTC
NA	NA	TRBJ2-1	TRBV29-1	CSVEHAGSSYNEQFF	TGCAGCGTTGAACATGCGGGGAGCTCCTACAATGAGCAGTTCTTC
few	TRBD1	TRBJ2-1	TRBV29-1	CSRPRDSIYNEQFF	TGCAGTCGTCCTCGGGACAGCATCTACAATGAGCAGTTCTTC
few	NA	TRBJ1-1	TRBV18	CASSRLATGNTEAFF	TGTGCCAGCTCACGCCTGGCGACGGGGAACACTGAAGCTTTCTTT
few	NA	TRBJ1-1	TRBV4-3	CASSQVPGSGTEAFF	TGCGCCAGCAGCCAAGTGCCAGGGTCGGGCACTGAAGCTTTCTTT
few	NA	TRBJ2-3	TRBV27	CASSSFGTDTQYF	TGTGCCAGCAGTTCTTTTGGCACAGATACGCAGTATTTT
few	NA	TRBJ1-4	TRBV19	CASSNDSGDEKLFF	TGTGCCAGTAGTAACGACAGTGGCGACGAAAAACTGTTTTTT
NA	TRBD2	TRBJ2-1	TRBV4-3	CASSQDRTSGGSEQFF	TGCGCCAGCAGCCAAGACCGGACTAGCGGGGGTAGTGAGCAGTTCTTC
NA	NA	TRBJ2-7	TRBV10-1	CASSENQEQYF	TGCGCCAGCAGTGAGAACCAGGAGCAGTACTTC
NA	NA	TRBJ1-1	TRBV6-2/TRBV6-3	CASSVDSGSWTEAFF	TGTGCCAGCAGTGTAGATTCAGGGTCGTGGACTGAAGCTTTCTTT
NA	NA	TRBJ1-2	TRBV9	CASSVADRPLAYYGYTF	TGTGCCAGCAGCGTAGCCGACAGACCTCTTGCATACTATGGCTACACCTTC
NA	NA	TRBJ2-3	TRBV3-1	CASSLDGGHSTDTQYF	TGTGCCAGCAGCTTAGACGGCGGGCATAGCACAGATACGCAGTATTTT
NA	NA	TRBJ2-3	TRBV20-1	CSARDGLAPYTDTQYF	TGCAGTGCTAGAGATGGCCTAGCGCCTTACACAGATACGCAGTATTTT
few	NA	TRBJ2-1	TRBV27	CASSDGGGQFF	TGTGCCAGCAGTGACGGAGGGGGGCAGTTCTTC
NA	NA	TRBJ1-2	TRBV10-3	CAISEQGRDYGYTF	TGTGCCATCAGTGAACAGGGCCGCGACTATGGCTACACCTTC
NA	NA	TRBJ2-5	TRBV7-2	CASSLAQFGLIAETQYF	TGTGCCAGCAGCTTAGCGCAGTTTGGCCTTATAGCAGAGACCCAGTACTTC
few	NA	TRBJ2-1	TRBV5-1	CASSKGTRSEQFF	TGCGCCAGCAGCAAGGGAACCAGGAGTGAGCAGTTCTTC
NA	NA	TRBJ1-2	TRBV7-3	CASSLTGGSVYGYTF	TGTGCCAGCAGCTTAACAGGGGGGTCTGTCTATGGCTACACCTTC
few	TRBD2	TRBJ2-1	TRBV20-1	CSASGVRTSGSREQFF	TGCAGTGCTAGTGGGGTGCGGACTAGCGGGTCTCGTGAGCAGTTCTTC
NA	NA	TRBJ2-5	TRBV6-1	CASSEGGNQETQYF	TGTGCCAGCAGTGAAGGAGGGAACCAAGAGACCCAGTACTTC